This is a list of T cell receptor beta chains from one sample in a study of cytomegalovirus exposure and HLA in healthy donors. The assay was immunoSEQ multiplex PCR, and TCRdb's table has in-frame clones only and misses some. The table has roughly 190,000 clones, about 80% seen once. Sequenced input: PBMCs. The receptors shown here come from a woman aged 35 to 49 in good health and CMV-seronegative. CDR3s include the opening cysteine and the closing phenylalanine or tryptophan. A D gene is named only where the DNA matches it firmly. Clone sizes are given selectively: once, few, many, or a class where the clone is expanded.

v_call	j_call	clone_size	d_call	cdr3_nt	cdr3_aa
TRBV2	TRBJ2-3	.	.	TGTGCCAGCACCGAGGGTGTAACAGATACGCAGTATTTT	CASTEGVTDTQYF
TRBV12-5	TRBJ2-5	.	.	TGTGCTAGTGACCCGGGGAGGGGGGGCTTGGAGACCCAGTACTTC	CASDPGRGGLETQYF
TRBV14	TRBJ2-3	.	TRBD2	TGTGCCAGCAGCCCGGGACTAGCGGCAGATACGCAGTATTTT	CASSPGLAADTQYF
TRBV7-2	TRBJ2-1	few	.	TGTGCCAGCAGCTTAGACACCTACAATGAGCAGTTCTTC	CASSLDTYNEQFF
TRBV29-1	TRBJ1-2	.	.	TGCAGCGTCGACCTTATACTAAACTATGGCTACACCTTC	CSVDLILNYGYTF
TRBV7-2	TRBJ2-2	.	TRBD1	TGTGCCAGCAGCTCCAACAGGGGGGCCAGCACCGGGGAGCTGTTTTTT	CASSSNRGASTGELFF
TRBV9	TRBJ2-3	.	TRBD2	TGTGCCAGCAGCGCCGGATATAGCGGGGGCACAGATACGCAGTATTTT	CASSAGYSGGTDTQYF
TRBV7-9	TRBJ1-2	.	.	TGTTCCAGCAGCTTAGGCCAGAACTATGGCTACACCTTC	CSSSLGQNYGYTF
TRBV11-3	TRBJ1-1	few	TRBD1	TGTGCCAGCAGCTTAGGAGGGGGCCTTAACACTGAAGCTTTCTTT	CASSLGGGLNTEAFF
TRBV2	TRBJ1-4	.	TRBD1	TGTGCCAGCACCCCGGGACAGGGAGATGAAAAACTGTTTTTT	CASTPGQGDEKLFF
TRBV7-2	TRBJ2-2	.	TRBD1	TGTGCCAGCAGCTCGGGGACAGCGAACACCGGGGAGCTGTTTTTT	CASSSGTANTGELFF
TRBV9	TRBJ2-2	.	.	TGTGCCAGCAGACGGACTCAAGCCACCGGGGAGCTGTTTTTT	CASRRTQATGELFF
TRBV7-2	TRBJ2-1	.	TRBD2	TGTGCCAGCAGCTTAGTGCGGGAGAACAATGAGCAGTTCTTC	CASSLVRENNEQFF
TRBV7-9	TRBJ2-6	.	.	TGTGCCAGCAGCGCAGGGTCAGGGTTAGGAGGGGCCAACGTCCTGACTTTC	CASSAGSGLGGANVLTF
TRBV19	TRBJ2-3	.	TRBD2	TGTGCCAGTAGAGCTAGCGGGACTTACTCAAGAACAGATACGCAGTATTTT	CASRASGTYSRTDTQYF
TRBV2	TRBJ2-1	.	TRBD2	TGTGCCAGCAGGGGACTAGTCTCCTACAATGAGCAGTTCTTC	CASRGLVSYNEQFF
TRBV6-6	TRBJ1-2	.	TRBD1	TGTGCCAGCAGCGCCGGGACAGACCCCATCCACACCTTC	CASSAGTDPIHTF
TRBV6-5	TRBJ1-1	.	.	TGTGCCAGCAGTCCCAGGGTCAGACTCACTGAAGCTTTCTTT	CASSPRVRLTEAFF
TRBV30	TRBJ1-2	.	.	TGTGCCTGGAGTGTAGGCGGTGATGGCTACACCTTC	CAWSVGGDGYTF
TRBV29-1	TRBJ2-2	few	.	TGCAGCGTTGAAGATGGGGGGGGGCGGGGCGGGGAGCTGTTTTTT	CSVEDGGGRGGELFF
TRBV13	TRBJ2-3	.	.	TGTGCCAGCAGCTTATACACCTCAGGGGGCACAGATACGCAGTATTTT	CASSLYTSGGTDTQYF
TRBV5-4	TRBJ1-1	.	.	TGTGCCAGCAGCCGAGGGGGGGGGTTAAACACTGAAGCTTTCTTT	CASSRGGGLNTEAFF
TRBV19	TRBJ2-5	.	TRBD2	TGTGCCAGTAGTATGGGGACTAGCGGTCGGGGGGAGACCCAGTACTTC	CASSMGTSGRGETQYF
TRBV28	TRBJ1-2	.	.	TGTGCCAGCGGTGGAAACGGGGGGACGGTTAACTATGGCTACACCTTC	CASGGNGGTVNYGYTF
TRBV2	TRBJ2-3	.	.	TGTGCCAGCAGGTTTAATGTAGATACGCAGTATTTT	CASRFNVDTQYF
TRBV6-5	TRBJ1-1	.	.	TGTGCCAGTGGGCGGGGTGACACTGAAGCTTTCTTT	CASGRGDTEAFF
TRBV5-4	TRBJ2-1	.	TRBD2	TGTGCCAGCAGCTTGGGAGCGGGAGGGTCCAATGAGCAGTTCTTC	CASSLGAGGSNEQFF
TRBV6-5	TRBJ2-7	.	.	TGTGCCAGCCGACAGTACTCCTACGAGCAGTACTTC	CASRQYSYEQYF